The clone carrying this T cell receptor (beta chain) was detected only a few times. What it binds is not known. From germline, CDR1 is MNHNS and CDR2 SASEGT. This CDR3 spans 13 amino acids. Trimming removed 5 bases at V and 1 base at J, with 8 bases between. The sample originates from a study of shared clonotypes between healthy human individuals. Study results and limitations: Clonotype sharing across donors was expected to vary with sequencing depth.

There were no recent acute infections or vaccinations among the donors, who were healthy HIV-negative adults. Nashville, Tennessee was home to all donors, each a Caucasian adult. Using immunoSEQ multiplex PCR, the repertoire was profiled, and TCRdb retains in-frame clones only, with some absent. The sample has hundreds of thousands of clones, roughly three quarters seen once. The source is a woman aged 40 to 50 in good health. Some clones in this sample may be carry-over from other donors' samples. The J gene is TRBJ1-1, the V gene TRBV6-1; D gene unclear. Sequenced input: PBMCs. In DNA, the CDR3 is TGTGCCAGCAGTCCCAAGGAGAACACTGAAGCTTTCTTT. As protein: CASSPKENTEAFF.